The 21 T cell receptor beta chains below were found in one sample sequenced in a study of blood T cell repertoires in COVID-19. Libraries were prepared by immunoSEQ multiplex PCR; TCRdb keeps only in-frame clonotypes and omits some of them. This sample has 200,000 to 250,000 clones, with 70% to 85% found just once. The source material was peripheral blood. The receptor source for this set is a woman of 80 years or more with COVID-19, enrolled during active disease.

The chain uses TRBV29-1 and TRBJ2-7, with 9 bases that match TRBD1. Germline CDR1 reads SQVTM; CDR2 reads ANQGSEA. V lost 3 bases to trimming and J lost 6 bases; unmatched junction nucleotides: 9. The CDR3 is 14 residues long. CDR3 sequence: CSVDPGGQGSEQYF. The CDR3 DNA follows: TGCAGCGTTGACCCTGGGGGACAGGGAAGCGAGCAGTACTTC.

V gene TRBV2 combines with J gene TRBJ1-3; D gene uncertain. V dropped 6 bases and J dropped 5 bases, with 14 bases sitting between them. CDR1 is SNHLY and CDR2 is FYNNEI in the germline V gene. The CDR3 totals 14 residues. The CDR3 spells CASRGSEGRNTIYF. CDR3 nucleotides: TGTGCCAGCAGGGGGAGTGAAGGGCGAAACACCATATATTTT.

The chain recombines TRBV19 with TRBJ2-7; 10 bases line up with TRBD1. Germline CDR1 is LNHDA and CDR2 is SQIVND (reference sequence). The CDR3 extends over 15 amino acids. V was pared by 7 bases and J by 4 bases, with 10 bases of the junction left unmatched. The CDR3 nucleotides are TGTGCCAGTACCAACGCCGGGACAGGGGTTTACGAGCAGTACTTC. Its protein product is CASTNAGTGVYEQYF.

V usage is TRBV5-1 and J usage is TRBJ1-1; the D gene is possibly TRBD1 (5 bases). The CDR3 spans 14 residues. V gave up 1 base and J gave up 6 bases, with 13 bases separating them. Germline CDR1 SGHRS, CDR2 YFSETQ. The DNA of the CDR3 is TGCGCCAGCAGCTTGAGAGGACAAGGGGCTGAAGCTTTCTTT. This translates into CASSLRGQGAEAFF.

The V and J genes are TRBV3-1 (or the pseudogene TRBV3-2) and TRBJ1-1, with TRBD1 identical over 9 bases. Germline trimming cut 4 bases from V and 3 bases from J; bases unmatched to any gene: 3. The germline CDR1 and CDR2 sequences are LGHDT and YNNKEL (reference sequence). The CDR3 has 14 residues. The CDR3 spells CASSRTGAYTEAFF. The CDR3 nucleotides are TGTGCCAGCAGCCGGACAGGGGCATACACTGAAGCTTTCTTT.

The chain combines TRBV6-4 with TRBJ1-5; D call uncertain. V shed 0 bases and J shed 1 base, with 13 bases lying between them. Germline CDR1 reads MRHNA; CDR2 reads SNTAGT. This CDR3 spans 17 amino acids. CDR3 in amino acids: CASSDSSTAGSNQPQHF. Written as DNA, the CDR3 is TGTGCCAGCAGTGACTCGAGTACGGCGGGGAGCAATCAGCCCCAGCATTTT.

V is TRBV9 and J is TRBJ1-1, with D possibly TRBD1 on 6 matching bases. This CDR3 comprises 16 residues. V was cut by 4 bases and J by 0 bases, with 16 bases left in between. Germline V gene sequence: CDR1 SGDLS, CDR2 YYNGEE. The CDR3 reads CASSREGERMNTEAFF. DNA for the CDR3: TGTGCCAGCAGCCGTGAGGGGGAGAGGATGAACACTGAAGCTTTCTTT.

The chain links TRBV3-1 (or the pseudogene TRBV3-2) to TRBJ1-1; TRBD1 agrees at 11 bases. V dropped 1 base and J dropped 5; count of bases not matched to a gene: 6. The CDR3 has 16 amino acids. Germline assignment: CDR1 LGHDT and CDR2 YNNKEL (reference sequence). This CDR3 reads CASSQVRTGGHTEAFF. CDR3 nucleotides: TGTGCCAGCAGCCAAGTCAGGACAGGGGGCCATACTGAAGCTTTCTTT.

The chain combines TRBV4-1 with TRBJ1-5, with 8 bases fitting TRBD1. V was clipped by 2 bases and J by 4 bases; unmatched bases: 7. The CDR3 spans 16 residues. Germline V gene sequence: CDR1 MGHRA, CDR2 YSYEKL. The CDR3 nucleotides are TGCGCCAGCAGCCAACTCGGACAGGGCCAAAATCAGCCCCAGCATTTT. Translating gives CASSQLGQGQNQPQHF.

The sample holds one count of this clone. This chain connects TRBV7-2 to TRBJ1-5, with a weak D call TRBD1 (6 bases). Germline CDR1 and CDR2: SGHTA and FQGNSA. The CDR3 totals 14 residues. The V and J ends lost 6 bases and 5 bases respectively, with 14 bases between them. CDR3 DNA: TGTGCCAGCAGTCAAGACAGGTACTATCAGCCCCAGCATTTT. Its protein is CASSQDRYYQPQHF.

CDR3 nucleotides: TGCGCCAGCAGCCTACTCTGGGGGCAACGAGATACGCAGTATTTT. Translating gives CASSLLWGQRDTQYF. V is TRBV5-1 and J is TRBJ2-3; tentative D call: TRBD1 (6 bases). Germline loops: CDR1 SGHRS, CDR2 YFSETQ. The CDR3 covers 15 residues. V lost 4 bases to trimming and J lost 5 bases, with 17 bases between them.

In DNA form, the CDR3 reads TGTGCCAGTAGTGATTACCGACTTCAGGGTGAAAAACTGTTTTTT. As protein: CASSDYRLQGEKLFF. The chain couples TRBV19 to TRBJ1-4, with TRBD1 as a possible D gene (5 bases). Between the trimmed V and J ends, which lost 5 bases and 7 bases, there was a span of 17 bases. Germline CDR1 LNHDA, CDR2 SQIVND (reference sequence). The CDR3 covers 15 residues.

The chain combines TRBV4-2 with TRBJ1-1; D not resolved. Trimming removed 0 bases at V and 1 base at J, with 3 bases between. Germline lookup yields CDR1 LGHNA and CDR2 YNFKEQ. The CDR3 is 13 residues long. This CDR3 is CASSQDRNTEAFF. The CDR3 DNA reads TGTGCCAGCAGCCAAGATCGGAACACTGAAGCTTTCTTT.

Points on this clone: The junction does not match germline at one end; this may be a read error. The V call is TRBV7-7, the J call TRBJ2-7; TRBD1 is a possible D gene (6 bases). The CDR3 is 13 amino acids. CDR1 is SSHAT and CDR2 is FNYEAQ in the germline V gene (reference sequence). The CDR3 coding sequence is TGTGCTAGCAGCAAGGGGACATCTTACGAGCAGTACTTC. Amino acid sequence: CASSKGTSYEQYF.

V is TRBV4-1 and J is TRBJ1-2; possible D gene TRBD1, 5 bases. Per germline, CDR1 MGHRA and CDR2 YSYEKL. The CDR3 is 15 amino acids. The V end lost 4 bases, the J end lost 8 bases, and 20 bases lay between the germline ends. The CDR3 DNA is TGCGCCAGCAGCCTAAACCGGACACCTGTTGGCGGCTACACCTTC. This codes for CASSLNRTPVGGYTF.

The genes are TRBV11-2 and TRBJ2-7, with D hard to call. The germline V gene encodes CDR1 SGHAT and CDR2 FQNNGV. The CDR3 sequence is 13 residues long. The V and J ends lost 2 bases and 7 bases respectively, with 12 bases between them. This CDR3 reads CASSLTAPGEQYF. CDR3 nucleotide sequence: TGTGCCAGCAGCTTAACGGCCCCAGGAGAGCAGTACTTC.

The chain carries TRBV24-1 and TRBJ2-1, with no clear D. The CDR3 covers 13 residues. Trimming shortened V by 4 bases and J by 0 bases, and 3 bases separated the two germline ends. Germline values: CDR1 KGHDR, CDR2 SFDVKD. Written as DNA, the CDR3 is TGTGCCACCAGTGACAGCTCCTACAATGAGCAGTTCTTC. Translating it yields CATSDSSYNEQFF.

The chain joins TRBV9 to TRBJ2-3; possible D gene TRBD2, 5 bases. Trimming left V 3 bases short and J 4 bases short, with 18 bases between. Germline V gene data show CDR1 as SGDLS and CDR2 as YYNGEE. CDR3 size: 16 residues. The CDR3 DNA follows: TGTGCCAGCAGCGCCCACCAAATACTAGGATCAGATACGCAGTATTTT. It encodes CASSAHQILGSDTQYF.

V and J are TRBV5-4 and TRBJ1-5, with 8 bases lining up with TRBD1. Trimming cost V 3 bases and J 6 bases; bases outside gene matches: 8. Germline V gives CDR1 SGHNT, CDR2 YYREEE (reference sequence). This CDR3 spans 15 amino acids. The CDR3 loop reads CASSSDTGGSQPQHF. DNA for the CDR3: TGTGCCAGCAGCTCGGATACAGGGGGTAGTCAGCCCCAGCATTTT. Looking up the rest from reference TRBV5-4 and TRBJ1-5 gives the full variable domain: ETGVTQSPTHLIKTRGQQVTLRCSSQSGHNTVSWYQQALGQGPQFIFQYYREEENGRGNFPPRFSGLQFPNYSSELNVNALELDDSALYLCASSSDTGGSQPQHFGDGTRLSIL.

This clone was detected once. The CDR3 DNA reads TGTGCCAGCAGCCTTAGACAGGGTAGGCGCACCGGGGAGCTGTTTTTT. Amino acid sequence: CASSLRQGRRTGELFF. V gene TRBV7-2 combines with J gene TRBJ2-2; 7 bases fit TRBD1. V gave up 5 bases and J gave up 4 bases; unmatched junction bases: 10. Germline values: CDR1 SGHTA, CDR2 FQGNSA. CDR3 length: 16 amino acids.

This clone occurred a few times. This chain joins TRBV28 and TRBJ2-1; 14 bases are a match to TRBD2. With V trimmed by 8 bases and J by 10 bases, 4 bases remained unmatched. Germline V gene sequence: CDR1 MDHEN, CDR2 SYDVKM. The CDR3 is 13 amino acids. In nucleotides, the CDR3 is TGTGCCAGCGGGACTAGCGGGAGAGGAGAGCAGTTCTTC. Encoded protein: CASGTSGRGEQFF.